These T cell receptor beta chains were read from a single sample in a study of Tregs in tolerant kidney transplant recipients. Measured with immunoSEQ multiplex PCR; TCRdb has only the in-frame clones, and not every one. Of 50,000 to 85,000 clones listed, about nine tenths are singletons. Specimen: CD8+ T cells from blood, collected before the transplant. The receptor set was obtained from a human donor who received a combined kidney and bone marrow transplant. CDR3s include the opening cysteine and the closing phenylalanine or tryptophan. A D gene is named only where the DNA matches it firmly. Clone size is not always given. Where it is, it says once, few, many or a class for expanded clones.

clone_size: -
d_call: -
j_call: TRBJ2-7
v_call: TRBV5-6
cdr3_length: 14
cdr3_nt: TGTGCCAGCAGCGGGGAGGGACAGGTCTACGAGCAGTACTTC
cdr3_aa: CASSGEGQVYEQYF

clone_size: -
d_call: -
j_call: TRBJ2-3
v_call: TRBV4-1
cdr3_length: 15
cdr3_nt: TGCGCCAGCAGCCATGGCCCGGAGGGCACAGATACGCAGTATTTT
cdr3_aa: CASSHGPEGTDTQYF

clone_size: once
d_call: -
j_call: TRBJ2-7
v_call: TRBV5-6
cdr3_length: 16
cdr3_nt: TGTGCCAGCAGCTCGGCAACAGGGGGGGGCTTCTACGAGCAGTACTTC
cdr3_aa: CASSSATGGGFYEQYF

clone_size: once
d_call: TRBD2
j_call: TRBJ2-3
v_call: TRBV7-2
cdr3_length: 16
cdr3_nt: TGTGCCAGCAGCTTTACTAGCGGGAACCGGGGCGATACGCAGTATTTT
cdr3_aa: CASSFTSGNRGDTQYF

clone_size: -
d_call: -
j_call: TRBJ1-2
v_call: TRBV28
cdr3_length: 13
cdr3_nt: TGTGCCAGCAGTTTCACAGATTTGTATGGCTACACCTTC
cdr3_aa: CASSFTDLYGYTF

clone_size: -
d_call: TRBD1
j_call: TRBJ2-1
v_call: TRBV19
cdr3_length: 14
cdr3_nt: TGTGCCAGTAGCGGACAGGGGGGTTGGAATGAGCAGTTCTTC
cdr3_aa: CASSGQGGWNEQFF

clone_size: once
d_call: TRBD1
j_call: TRBJ2-1
v_call: TRBV13
cdr3_length: 16
cdr3_nt: TGTGCCAGCAGCTTACCCTCAGGGGGCGCCGGGAATGAGCAGTTCTTC
cdr3_aa: CASSLPSGGAGNEQFF

clone_size: -
d_call: -
j_call: TRBJ1-3
v_call: TRBV4-2
cdr3_length: 15
cdr3_nt: TGTGCCAGCAGTCCCCGGGACTACTCTGGAAACACCATATATTTT
cdr3_aa: CASSPRDYSGNTIYF

clone_size: -
d_call: -
j_call: TRBJ1-5
v_call: TRBV19
cdr3_length: 13
cdr3_nt: TGTGCCAGTACTCAGGGTAGGGGTCAGCCCCAGCATTTT
cdr3_aa: CASTQGRGQPQHF

clone_size: -
d_call: -
j_call: TRBJ1-1
v_call: TRBV4-2
cdr3_length: 15
cdr3_nt: TGTGCCAGCAGCCAAGATCAAAACAGTAACACTGAAGCTTTCTTT
cdr3_aa: CASSQDQNSNTEAFF

clone_size: -
d_call: TRBD1
j_call: TRBJ1-1
v_call: TRBV4-1
cdr3_length: 16
cdr3_nt: TGCGCCAGCAGCCAAGTGGGCAGGGGGCTGGACACTGAAGCTTTCTTT
cdr3_aa: CASSQVGRGLDTEAFF

clone_size: once
d_call: TRBD1
j_call: TRBJ2-6
v_call: TRBV4-3
cdr3_length: 18
cdr3_nt: TGCGCCAGCAGCCACTTCAGGGGGCCCTACTCTGGGGCCAACGTCCTGACTTTC
cdr3_aa: CASSHFRGPYSGANVLTF

clone_size: -
d_call: -
j_call: TRBJ2-2
v_call: TRBV7-6
cdr3_length: 14
cdr3_nt: TGTGCCAGCAGCTTGGGCAGTAACACCGGGGAGCTGTTTTTT
cdr3_aa: CASSLGSNTGELFF

clone_size: -
d_call: -
j_call: TRBJ2-1
v_call: TRBV19
cdr3_length: 11
cdr3_nt: TGTGCCAGTAACACCTACAATGAGCAGTTCTTC
cdr3_aa: CASNTYNEQFF

clone_size: -
d_call: TRBD1
j_call: TRBJ2-7
v_call: TRBV15
cdr3_length: 14
cdr3_nt: TGTGCCACCAGCAGGGACAGGGGTTCCTACGAGCAGTACTTC
cdr3_aa: CATSRDRGSYEQYF

clone_size: once
d_call: TRBD1
j_call: TRBJ1-2
v_call: TRBV10-3
cdr3_length: 14
cdr3_nt: TGTGCCATCAGTGATGGGGGGACAGGCTATGGCTACACCTTC
cdr3_aa: CAISDGGTGYGYTF

clone_size: -
d_call: -
j_call: TRBJ1-5
v_call: TRBV7-9
cdr3_length: 14
cdr3_nt: TGTGCCAGCAGCTTAGTCTCCCCTCTCTCTCCCCAGCATTTT
cdr3_aa: CASSLVSPLSPQHF

clone_size: -
d_call: -
j_call: TRBJ1-6
v_call: TRBV5-6
cdr3_length: 17
cdr3_nt: TGTGCCAGCAGCCATAACTTCTGGACAGCCAACAATTCCCCCCTCCACTTT
cdr3_aa: CASSHNFWTANNSPLHF

clone_size: -
d_call: TRBD1
j_call: TRBJ1-2
v_call: TRBV5-4
cdr3_length: 15
cdr3_nt: TGTGCCAGCAGCTTAAGCCGGGACAGGGGCTATGGCTACACCTTC
cdr3_aa: CASSLSRDRGYGYTF

clone_size: -
d_call: TRBD2
j_call: TRBJ2-3
v_call: TRBV30
cdr3_length: 15
cdr3_nt: TGTGCCTGGAGTGTTAGCGGGGGGGCCACAGATACGCAGTATTTT
cdr3_aa: CAWSVSGGATDTQYF

clone_size: few
d_call: -
j_call: TRBJ1-1
v_call: TRBV6-6
cdr3_length: 12
cdr3_nt: TGTGCCAGCACCTTAGGGGGCACTGAAGCTTTCTTT
cdr3_aa: CASTLGGTEAFF

clone_size: -
d_call: -
j_call: TRBJ1-1
v_call: TRBV18
cdr3_length: 17
cdr3_nt: TGTGCCAGCTCACCATATGAGAGCCAGGGGATGAACACTGAAGCTTTCTTT
cdr3_aa: CASSPYESQGMNTEAFF

clone_size: -
d_call: TRBD1
j_call: TRBJ2-2
v_call: TRBV27
cdr3_length: 15
cdr3_nt: TGTGCCAGCACTGTAGGGACAGCGAACACCGGGGAGCTGTTTTTT
cdr3_aa: CASTVGTANTGELFF

clone_size: -
d_call: -
j_call: TRBJ1-5
v_call: TRBV27
cdr3_length: 15
cdr3_nt: TGTGCCAGCAGTTTATCAGGGGGGGTTATTCAGCCCCAGCATTTT
cdr3_aa: CASSLSGGVIQPQHF

clone_size: -
d_call: TRBD1
j_call: TRBJ2-7
v_call: TRBV9
cdr3_length: 15
cdr3_nt: TGTGCCAGCAGCGTAGGGACAGGGCCCTCCTACGAGCAGTACTTC
cdr3_aa: CASSVGTGPSYEQYF

clone_size: -
d_call: TRBD2
j_call: TRBJ2-4
v_call: TRBV13
cdr3_length: 18
cdr3_nt: TGTGCCAGCAGGGAGATTACTAGCGGGGGAACATCCAAAAACATTCAGTACTTC
cdr3_aa: CASREITSGGTSKNIQYF

clone_size: once
d_call: -
j_call: TRBJ2-7
v_call: TRBV7-2
cdr3_length: 12
cdr3_nt: TGTGCCAGCAGCTCGCTAGGTTCCGAGCAGTACTTC
cdr3_aa: CASSSLGSEQYF

clone_size: -
d_call: -
j_call: TRBJ2-1
v_call: TRBV19
cdr3_length: 15
cdr3_nt: TGTGCCAGTAGTATAACCCCAACTAGCTACAATGAGCAGTTCTTC
cdr3_aa: CASSITPTSYNEQFF

clone_size: -
d_call: TRBD2
j_call: TRBJ2-1
v_call: TRBV30
cdr3_length: 14
cdr3_nt: TGTGCCTGGGTCCCAGCTAGCGGGGTGGATGAGCAGTTCTTC
cdr3_aa: CAWVPASGVDEQFF

clone_size: -
d_call: -
j_call: TRBJ2-4
v_call: TRBV6-5
cdr3_length: 14
cdr3_nt: TGTGCCAGCAGTAAGACAGGCCTGGCTAACATTCAGTACTTC
cdr3_aa: CASSKTGLANIQYF

clone_size: -
d_call: -
j_call: TRBJ1-3
v_call: TRBV11-2
cdr3_length: 16
cdr3_nt: TGTGCCAGCAGCTTAGTACAGGGTAAAGCTGGAAACACCATATATTTT
cdr3_aa: CASSLVQGKAGNTIYF

clone_size: few
d_call: TRBD1
j_call: TRBJ1-2
v_call: TRBV2
cdr3_length: 15
cdr3_nt: TGTGCCAGCAGGGCCCGGGGACAGACCCTCTACGGCTACACCTTC
cdr3_aa: CASRARGQTLYGYTF

clone_size: -
d_call: TRBD1
j_call: TRBJ2-7
v_call: TRBV13
cdr3_length: 16
cdr3_nt: TGTGCCAGCAGCCCCAACCTAAGACAGGGGAAATACGAGCAGTACTTC
cdr3_aa: CASSPNLRQGKYEQYF

clone_size: -
d_call: -
j_call: TRBJ2-2
v_call: TRBV27
cdr3_length: 13
cdr3_nt: TGTGCCAGCAGTCGCTTACGGGCCGGGGAGCTGTTTTTT
cdr3_aa: CASSRLRAGELFF

clone_size: -
d_call: TRBD1
j_call: TRBJ1-2
v_call: TRBV6-1
cdr3_length: 15
cdr3_nt: TGTGCCAGCCAGGGAACAGGGGCGCGTGGCTATGGCTACACCTTC
cdr3_aa: CASQGTGARGYGYTF

clone_size: -
d_call: TRBD1
j_call: TRBJ2-2
v_call: TRBV4-3
cdr3_length: 16
cdr3_nt: TGCGCCAGCAGCCCCGGGACAGGGGGCAAGACCGGGGAGCTGTTTTTT
cdr3_aa: CASSPGTGGKTGELFF

clone_size: -
d_call: -
j_call: TRBJ1-1
v_call: TRBV5-5
cdr3_length: 13
cdr3_nt: TGTGCCAGCAGCTTCGAGAGGAACACTGAAGCTTTCTTT
cdr3_aa: CASSFERNTEAFF

clone_size: -
d_call: -
j_call: TRBJ2-7
v_call: TRBV4-1
cdr3_length: 17
cdr3_nt: TGCGCCAGCAGCCCGGGTCCCTTGGGGACATTTACCTACGAGCAGTACTTC
cdr3_aa: CASSPGPLGTFTYEQYF